This T cell receptor beta chain stems from a study of regulatory T cells in long-lasting Graves disease. Overall study findings and caveats: Persistent disease preferred TRBV28, TRBJ1-2 and TRBJ2-5; new disease, TRBV20-1 and TRBJ2-1.

iRepertoire HTBI primers and Arm-PCR of CDR3 regions built TCR beta libraries. Via MiXCR, TCRdb re-called the multiplex PCR reads, giving one row per CDR3 protein. Of fewer than 650,000 distinct CDR3 sequences in the sample, approximately 15% were seen once. With respect to this clonotype: Its antigen remains unidentified.

The time point: newly diagnosed GD, antithyroid drugs for less than 3 months. There was RNA extracted from PBMCs, and the TCR library was made from it. The germline gives CDR1 LGHNA, CDR2 YNFKEQ. The CDR3 covers 15 residues. V lost 0 bases to trimming and J lost 2 bases, with 11 bases between them. These data are also associated with another study on T cells in Graves' hyperthyroidism and ophthalmopathy.

This receptor was identified in a woman aged 25 to 39 with Graves disease. The V and J genes are TRBV4-2 and TRBJ2-7; TRBD2 might be the D (6 bases). Sequencing used peripheral blood mononuclear cells (PBMCs), obtained at new diagnosis, from a patient treated with antithyroid drugs. For the CDR3, the DNA is TGTGCCAGCAGCCAAGACGGGACTGGTACCTACGAGCAGTACTTC. This translates into CASSQDGTGTYEQYF.